The rows below give T cell receptor beta chains drawn from one sample of a study of post-analysis software for immune sequencing data. Using its own MiXCR run on the PCR reads, TCRdb lists one record per CDR3 protein. In the table there are 500,000 to 600,000 distinct CDR3 sequences, roughly 40% of which are singletons. Sequencing was done on a sample of blood. The receptors shown here come from a girl aged 10 to 17 with multiple sclerosis. The CDR3 runs from the conserved cysteine through the conserved F or W. Each record gives: clone size, V gene, D gene, J gene, CDR3 protein, CDR3 DNA. D genes are given only for firm matches. Some rows have no size entry. The others give once, few or many, or a class for an expanded clone.

NA	TRBV20-1	NA	TRBJ2-7	CSASLAPFYEQYF	TGCAGTGCTAGCCTCGCCCCCTTCTACGAGCAGTACTTC
few	TRBV10-2	NA	TRBJ1-1	CASSEWRETEAFF	TGCGCCAGCAGTGAGTGGAGGGAAACTGAAGCTTTCTTT
NA	TRBV27	NA	TRBJ2-7	CASSPPGRIYEQYF	TGTGCCAGCAGCCCGCCGGGGAGAATCTACGAGCAGTACTTC
NA	TRBV27	TRBD2	TRBJ2-7	CASSSPRSGGDYEQYF	TGTGCCAGCAGTTCCCCCCGGAGCGGGGGGGACTACGAGCAGTACTTC
NA	TRBV7-2	TRBD1	TRBJ2-1	CASSRDRGREQFF	TGTGCCAGCAGCCGGGACAGGGGGAGAGAGCAGTTCTTC
NA	TRBV20-1	NA	TRBJ2-5	CSASPLQQETQYF	TGCAGTGCTAGCCCTCTCCAGCAAGAGACCCAGTACTTC
NA	TRBV20-1	TRBD1	TRBJ1-2	CSAGTGANYGHTF	TGCAGTGCCGGGACAGGAGCTAACTATGGCCACACCTTC
NA	TRBV6-5	TRBD1	TRBJ1-2	CASTPTGGGYGYTF	TGTGCCAGCACTCCGACAGGGGGCGGCTATGGCTACACCTTC
NA	TRBV27	TRBD1	TRBJ2-3	CASSRTGGNTDTQYF	TGTGCCAGCAGCCGGACAGGGGGAAACACAGATACGCAGTATTTT
NA	TRBV5-1	NA	TRBJ2-3	CASTFADTQYF	TGCGCCAGCACATTCGCAGATACGCAGTATTTT
NA	TRBV30	TRBD2	TRBJ2-3	CAWRGPGLAGGTQYF	TGTGCCTGGAGGGGACCGGGACTAGCGGGAGGTACGCAGTATTTT
NA	TRBV15	TRBD2	TRBJ2-5	CATSRERRAGVREQYF	TGTGCCACCAGCAGAGAACGTAGAGCGGGGGTGAGAGAGCAGTACTTC
NA	TRBV9	TRBD2	TRBJ2-6	CASSVFPSGSSGANVLTF	TGTGCCAGCAGCGTATTTCCTAGCGGTTCCTCTGGGGCCAACGTCCTGACTTTC
NA	TRBV12-3/TRBV12-4	NA	TRBJ1-2	CASSSTRGDGYTF	TGTGCCAGCAGTTCAACCAGGGGAGATGGCTACACCTTC
NA	TRBV5-5	TRBD1	TRBJ1-5	CASSRRDRHSIDNQPQHF	TGTGCCAGCAGCCGCCGGGACAGGCATTCTATAGACAATCAGCCCCAGCATTTT
NA	TRBV5-1	NA	TRBJ2-7	CASTGEQYF	TGCGCCAGCACGGGGGAGCAGTACTTC
NA	TRBV3-1	NA	TRBJ2-7	CASSSGDRADEQYF	TGTGCCAGCAGCTCGGGGGACAGAGCTGACGAGCAGTACTTC
NA	TRBV5-1	NA	TRBJ2-3	CASPPPGDTQYF	TGCGCCAGCCCACCCCCGGGGGATACGCAGTATTTT
NA	TRBV20-1	NA	TRBJ2-7	CSARVLDSYEQYF	TGCAGTGCTAGAGTCCTCGATTCCTACGAGCAGTACTTC
NA	TRBV20-1	NA	TRBJ2-5	CSARAALQETQYF	TGCAGTGCTAGAGCGGCCCTCCAAGAGACCCAGTACTTC
many	TRBV7-2	TRBD1	TRBJ1-5	CASTSGGLQPQHF	TGTGCCAGCACCTCAGGGGGGTTACAGCCCCAGCATTTT
few	TRBV5-1	TRBD2	TRBJ2-7	CASTSTAGAPYEQYF	TGCGCCAGCACCTCGACAGCGGGGGCTCCCTACGAGCAGTACTTC
once	TRBV20-1	NA	TRBJ2-3	CSANGGVVTDTQYF	TGCAGTGCAAACGGCGGAGTGGTCACAGATACGCAGTATTTT
NA	TRBV3-1	NA	TRBJ1-2	CASSQENRVNYGYTF	TGTGCCAGCAGCCAAGAGAACAGGGTGAACTATGGCTACACCTTC
NA	TRBV20-1	NA	TRBJ1-2	CSAAGGLKYGYTF	TGCAGTGCAGCGGGGGGGTTGAAGTATGGCTACACCTTC
few	TRBV4-1	NA	TRBJ2-7	CASSQDLTGYYEQYF	TGCGCCAGCAGCCAAGATTTGACAGGCTACTACGAGCAGTACTTC
few	TRBV4-1	NA	TRBJ1-2	CASSQDRAKNYGYTF	TGCGCCAGCAGCCAAGACAGGGCCAAAAACTATGGCTACACCTTC
NA	TRBV7-9	TRBD2	TRBJ2-3	CASSRKETSGGGDTQYF	TGTGCCAGCAGTCGTAAGGAAACTAGCGGGGGTGGAGATACGCAGTATTTT
few	TRBV11-2	TRBD2	TRBJ2-1	CASSGTSGYNEQFF	TGTGCCAGCAGCGGCACTAGCGGGTACAATGAGCAGTTCTTC
few	TRBV5-1	TRBD1	TRBJ2-4	CASSLRQGGNIQYF	TGCGCCAGCAGCTTGCGACAGGGGGGGAACATTCAGTACTTC
NA	TRBV7-2	NA	TRBJ2-1	CASSLDRGGLYEQFF	TGTGCCAGCAGCTTAGATAGGGGGGGCCTATATGAGCAGTTCTTC
NA	TRBV7-2	NA	TRBJ2-3	CASSLAGGPSDTQYF	TGTGCCAGCAGCTTAGCGGGGGGCCCCAGCGATACGCAGTATTTT
NA	TRBV20-1	NA	TRBJ2-5	CSASGGEQETQYF	TGCAGTGCTAGCGGGGGAGAACAAGAGACCCAGTACTTC
NA	TRBV10-3	TRBD2	TRBJ2-1	CAISDGASGRLNEQFF	TGTGCCATCAGTGACGGGGCTAGCGGGAGGCTCAATGAGCAGTTCTTC
NA	TRBV27	TRBD2	TRBJ2-7	CASTSGTSGFYEQYF	TGTGCCAGCACCTCCGGGACTAGCGGTTTCTACGAGCAGTACTTC
NA	TRBV27	TRBD1	TRBJ1-1	CASSPHRGRTGAFF	TGTGCCAGCAGCCCTCACAGGGGACGCACTGGAGCTTTCTTT
NA	TRBV6-2/TRBV6-3	TRBD2	TRBJ2-1	CASSTGTRLAGSYRNEQFF	TGTGCCAGCAGTACCGGGACGAGACTAGCGGGGTCCTACAGGAATGAGCAGTTCTTC
NA	TRBV9	TRBD2	TRBJ2-1	CASSVTGGVGEQFF	TGTGCCAGCAGCGTAACGGGAGGGGTAGGTGAGCAGTTCTTC
NA	TRBV20-1	NA	TRBJ1-2	CSAGNFRNYGYTF	TGCAGTGCAGGGAACTTTCGTAACTATGGCTACACCTTC
NA	TRBV13	NA	TRBJ2-7	CASSLSLPDGSYEQYF	TGTGCCAGCAGCTTATCACTTCCGGACGGGTCCTACGAGCAGTACTTC
NA	TRBV7-2	TRBD2	TRBJ2-1	CASSLWASGGSNEQFF	TGTGCCAGCAGCTTATGGGCTAGCGGGGGCAGCAATGAGCAGTTCTTC
NA	TRBV29-1	TRBD1	TRBJ2-5	CSVKTGGETQYF	TGCAGCGTTAAGACAGGGGGGGAGACCCAGTACTTC
NA	TRBV28	TRBD1	TRBJ2-7	CASSYGQAGNEQYF	TGTGCCAGCAGTTACGGACAGGCCGGCAACGAGCAGTACTTC
once	TRBV6-1	NA	TRBJ2-7	CASSEVNEPYEQYF	TGTGCCAGCAGTGAAGTCAATGAACCCTACGAGCAGTACTTC
NA	TRBV5-1	NA	TRBJ2-7	CASSSGEDYEQYF	TGCGCCAGCAGCTCCGGGGAGGACTACGAGCAGTACTTC
few	TRBV5-1	TRBD1	TRBJ2-1	CASSDVAPGQSSYNEQFF	TGCGCCAGCAGCGACGTGGCACCGGGACAGAGCTCCTACAATGAGCAGTTCTTC